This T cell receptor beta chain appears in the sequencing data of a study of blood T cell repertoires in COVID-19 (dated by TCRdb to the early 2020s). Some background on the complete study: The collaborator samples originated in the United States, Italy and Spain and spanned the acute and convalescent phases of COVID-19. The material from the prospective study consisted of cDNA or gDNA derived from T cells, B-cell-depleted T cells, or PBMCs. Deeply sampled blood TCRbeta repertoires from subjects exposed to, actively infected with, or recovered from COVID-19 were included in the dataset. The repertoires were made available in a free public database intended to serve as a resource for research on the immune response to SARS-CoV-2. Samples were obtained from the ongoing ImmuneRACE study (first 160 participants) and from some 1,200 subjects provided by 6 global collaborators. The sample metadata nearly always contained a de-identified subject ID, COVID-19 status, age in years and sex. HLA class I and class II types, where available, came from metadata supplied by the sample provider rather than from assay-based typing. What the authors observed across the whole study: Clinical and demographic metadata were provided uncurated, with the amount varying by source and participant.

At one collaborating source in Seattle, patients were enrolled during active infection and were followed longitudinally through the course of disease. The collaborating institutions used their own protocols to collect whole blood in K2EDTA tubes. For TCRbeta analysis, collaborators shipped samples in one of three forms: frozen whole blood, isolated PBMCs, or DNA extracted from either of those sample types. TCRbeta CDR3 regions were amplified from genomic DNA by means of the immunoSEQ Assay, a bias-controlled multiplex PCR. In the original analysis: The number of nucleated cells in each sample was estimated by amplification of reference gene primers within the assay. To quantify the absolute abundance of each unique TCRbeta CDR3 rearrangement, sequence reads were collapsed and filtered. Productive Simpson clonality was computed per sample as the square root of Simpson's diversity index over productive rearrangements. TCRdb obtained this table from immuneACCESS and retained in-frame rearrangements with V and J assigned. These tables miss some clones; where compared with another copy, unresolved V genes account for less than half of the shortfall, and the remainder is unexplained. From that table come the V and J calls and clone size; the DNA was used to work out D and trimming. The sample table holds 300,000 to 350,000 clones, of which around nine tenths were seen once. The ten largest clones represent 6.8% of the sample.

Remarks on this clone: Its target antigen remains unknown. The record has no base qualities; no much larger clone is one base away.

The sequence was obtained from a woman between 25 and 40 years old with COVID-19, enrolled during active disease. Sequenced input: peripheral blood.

This receptor has the CDR3 CASSRPGQKKGYTF. The DNA sequence is as follows: TGTGCCAGCAGCCGACCGGGACAAAAAAAGGGCTACACCTTC. The chain is encoded by TRBV6-5 joined to TRBJ1-2; D gene: possibly TRBD1, on 6 matching bases. V loses 6 bases of germline sequence and J loses 8 bases, and the interval between the two ends is 19 bases. For CDR1 and CDR2, the germline V gene lists MNHEY and SVGAGI. The CDR3 sequence holds 14 residues, the cysteine and phenylalanine included. Only the CDR3 DNA is retained, 42 bases long and in frame from the first base.